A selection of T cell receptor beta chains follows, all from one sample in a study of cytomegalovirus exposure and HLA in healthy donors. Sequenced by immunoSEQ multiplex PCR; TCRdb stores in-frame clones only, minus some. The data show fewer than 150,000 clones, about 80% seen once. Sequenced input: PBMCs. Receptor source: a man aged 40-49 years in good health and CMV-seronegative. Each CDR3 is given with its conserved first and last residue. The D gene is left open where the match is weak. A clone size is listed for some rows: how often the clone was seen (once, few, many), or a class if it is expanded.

CDR3aa: CASSLRGYNEQFF
CDR3nt: TGTGCCAGCAGCTTAAGGGGTTACAATGAGCAGTTCTTC
v_gene: TRBV7-2
abundance: .
len: 13
j_gene: TRBJ2-1
d_gene: .

CDR3aa: CASSAQGPTHYGYTF
CDR3nt: TGTGCCAGCAGCGCACAGGGTCCCACCCACTATGGCTACACCTTC
v_gene: TRBV5-6
abundance: .
len: 15
j_gene: TRBJ1-2
d_gene: .

CDR3aa: CASTPTGDAGELFF
CDR3nt: TGTGCCAGCACCCCGACAGGTGATGCCGGGGAGCTGTTTTTT
v_gene: TRBV2
abundance: .
len: 14
j_gene: TRBJ2-2
d_gene: .

CDR3aa: CASSRPGHLNYEQYF
CDR3nt: TGCGCCAGCAGTCGACCGGGACATCTGAATTACGAGCAGTACTTC
v_gene: TRBV23-1
abundance: .
len: 15
j_gene: TRBJ2-7
d_gene: .

CDR3aa: CASSEAPRGSNQPQHF
CDR3nt: TGTGCCAGCAGTGAAGCTCCCAGGGGTAGCAATCAGCCCCAGCATTTT
v_gene: TRBV2
abundance: .
len: 16
j_gene: TRBJ1-5
d_gene: .

CDR3aa: CASSDLGGESTGELFF
CDR3nt: TGTGCCAGCAGTGATCTAGGGGGAGAAAGCACCGGGGAGCTGTTTTTT
v_gene: TRBV2
abundance: .
len: 16
j_gene: TRBJ2-2
d_gene: .

CDR3aa: CASSLAGRGQETQYF
CDR3nt: TGCGCCAGCAGCTTGGCGGGACGGGGGCAAGAGACCCAGTACTTC
v_gene: TRBV5-1
abundance: .
len: 15
j_gene: TRBJ2-5
d_gene: .

CDR3aa: CASSSQGAVTGELFF
CDR3nt: TGTGCCAGCAGCTCCCAGGGGGCCGTCACCGGGGAGCTGTTTTTT
v_gene: TRBV11-2
abundance: .
len: 15
j_gene: TRBJ2-2
d_gene: TRBD1

CDR3aa: CASSPNGQGQPQHF
CDR3nt: TGTGCCAGCTCACCAAATGGACAGGGCCAGCCCCAGCATTTT
v_gene: TRBV18
abundance: .
len: 14
j_gene: TRBJ1-5
d_gene: TRBD1

CDR3aa: CASSIVGVMETQYF
CDR3nt: TGTGCCAGTAGTATAGTCGGGGTGATGGAGACCCAGTACTTC
v_gene: TRBV19
abundance: .
len: 14
j_gene: TRBJ2-5
d_gene: .

CDR3aa: CASSLLTTDYNEQFF
CDR3nt: TGTGCCAGCAGCCTCCTAACCACAGACTACAATGAGCAGTTCTTC
v_gene: TRBV6-1
abundance: .
len: 15
j_gene: TRBJ2-1
d_gene: .

CDR3aa: CATSRDWREQFF
CDR3nt: TGTGCCACCAGCAGAGATTGGCGGGAGCAGTTCTTC
v_gene: TRBV15
abundance: .
len: 12
j_gene: TRBJ2-1
d_gene: .

CDR3aa: CASSMRSYTEAFF
CDR3nt: TGTGCCAGTAGTATGAGAAGCTACACTGAAGCTTTCTTT
v_gene: TRBV19
abundance: .
len: 13
j_gene: TRBJ1-1
d_gene: .

CDR3aa: CASSPARSMGRGELFF
CDR3nt: TGTGCCAGTAGTCCCGCTCGGAGTATGGGGCGTGGGGAGCTGTTTTTT
v_gene: TRBV19
abundance: .
len: 16
j_gene: TRBJ2-2
d_gene: .

CDR3aa: CASSPTRSGETQYF
CDR3nt: TGTGCCAGCAGTCCGACACGGTCGGGGGAGACCCAGTACTTC
v_gene: TRBV28
abundance: .
len: 14
j_gene: TRBJ2-5
d_gene: .

CDR3aa: CASSLEGSGREETQYF
CDR3nt: TGCGCCAGCAGCTTGGAGGGTAGCGGGAGAGAAGAGACCCAGTACTTC
v_gene: TRBV5-1
abundance: .
len: 16
j_gene: TRBJ2-5
d_gene: TRBD2

CDR3aa: CASGSTEGAIVF
CDR3nt: TGTGCTAGTGGTTCGACAGAGGGGGCGATTGTCTTC
v_gene: TRBV12-5
abundance: once
len: 12
j_gene: TRBJ2-7
d_gene: TRBD1

CDR3aa: CASSPQATYNEQFF
CDR3nt: TGCGCCAGCAGCCCTCAGGCTACCTACAATGAGCAGTTCTTC
v_gene: TRBV4-1
abundance: .
len: 14
j_gene: TRBJ2-1
d_gene: .

CDR3aa: CASSVRTSGYNEQFF
CDR3nt: TGTGCCAGCAGCGTTCGGACTAGCGGCTACAATGAGCAGTTCTTC
v_gene: TRBV4-2
abundance: .
len: 15
j_gene: TRBJ2-1
d_gene: TRBD2

CDR3aa: CASSAGGDTIYF
CDR3nt: TGTGCCAGCAGTGCCGGCGGTGACACCATATATTTT
v_gene: TRBV2
abundance: .
len: 12
j_gene: TRBJ1-3
d_gene: .

CDR3aa: CASSQVEGNSGNTIYF
CDR3nt: TGCGCCAGCAGCCAAGTTGAGGGCAACTCTGGAAACACCATATATTTT
v_gene: TRBV4-1
abundance: .
len: 16
j_gene: TRBJ1-3
d_gene: .

CDR3aa: CASSPWGAGYNEQFF
CDR3nt: TGTGCCAGCAGCCCCTGGGGAGCGGGCTACAATGAGCAGTTCTTC
v_gene: TRBV7-2
abundance: .
len: 15
j_gene: TRBJ2-1
d_gene: .

CDR3aa: CASSPTGDQPQHF
CDR3nt: TGTGCCAGCTCCCCGACAGGGGATCAGCCCCAGCATTTT
v_gene: TRBV18
abundance: .
len: 13
j_gene: TRBJ1-5
d_gene: TRBD1

CDR3aa: CASSVPRGYGDNEKLFF
CDR3nt: TGTGCCAGCAGTGTCCCGAGGGGGTACGGCGATAATGAAAAACTGTTTTTT
v_gene: TRBV6-4
abundance: .
len: 17
j_gene: TRBJ1-4
d_gene: .

CDR3aa: CASSESPAGGLQETQYF
CDR3nt: TGCGCCAGCAGCGAGTCCCCCGCAGGGGGACTGCAAGAGACCCAGTACTTC
v_gene: TRBV5-1
abundance: few
len: 17
j_gene: TRBJ2-5
d_gene: .

CDR3aa: CASSSRRGDKDEQYF
CDR3nt: TGTGCCAGCAGCTCAAGGCGGGGGGACAAGGACGAGCAGTACTTC
v_gene: TRBV5-4
abundance: .
len: 15
j_gene: TRBJ2-7
d_gene: TRBD2

CDR3aa: CASSLWENYGYTF
CDR3nt: TGCGCCAGCAGCTTGTGGGAGAACTATGGCTACACCTTC
v_gene: TRBV5-1
abundance: .
len: 13
j_gene: TRBJ1-2
d_gene: .

CDR3aa: CASRTGHSNQPQHF
CDR3nt: TGTGCCAGTAGAACGGGTCATAGCAATCAGCCCCAGCATTTT
v_gene: TRBV19
abundance: .
len: 14
j_gene: TRBJ1-5
d_gene: .

CDR3aa: CASSYSGVAGTYEQYF
CDR3nt: TGTGCCAGCAGTTACTCTGGGGTAGCGGGGACCTACGAGCAGTACTTC
v_gene: TRBV6-5
abundance: .
len: 16
j_gene: TRBJ2-7
d_gene: TRBD2

CDR3aa: CASSVDRGPNVLTF
CDR3nt: TGTGCCAGCTCAGTGGACAGGGGGCCTAACGTCCTGACTTTC
v_gene: TRBV18
abundance: .
len: 14
j_gene: TRBJ2-6
d_gene: TRBD1

CDR3aa: CASSYVGGTEQYF
CDR3nt: TGTGCCAGCAGTTACGTCGGGGGGACCGAGCAGTACTTC
v_gene: TRBV6-6
abundance: .
len: 13
j_gene: TRBJ2-7
d_gene: TRBD2

CDR3aa: CASSDDRGNTIYF
CDR3nt: TGTGCCAGCAGTGACGATAGAGGAAACACCATATATTTT
v_gene: TRBV6-4
abundance: few
len: 13
j_gene: TRBJ1-3
d_gene: .

CDR3aa: CAISPVLGSSYNEQFF
CDR3nt: TGTGCCATCAGTCCTGTTCTGGGGAGCTCCTACAATGAGCAGTTCTTC
v_gene: TRBV10-3
abundance: .
len: 16
j_gene: TRBJ2-1
d_gene: .

CDR3aa: CASSIRRGDQPQHF
CDR3nt: TGTGCCAGTAGTATTCGTAGGGGTGATCAGCCCCAGCATTTT
v_gene: TRBV19
abundance: .
len: 14
j_gene: TRBJ1-5
d_gene: .

CDR3aa: CASSQGQGSSYEQYF
CDR3nt: TGTGCCAGCAGTCAGGGACAGGGGAGCTCCTACGAGCAGTACTTC
v_gene: TRBV6-5
abundance: .
len: 15
j_gene: TRBJ2-7
d_gene: TRBD1

CDR3aa: CATSRTGITDTQYF
CDR3nt: TGTGCCACCAGCAGGACAGGAATTACAGATACGCAGTATTTT
v_gene: TRBV15
abundance: few
len: 14
j_gene: TRBJ2-3
d_gene: .

CDR3aa: CASSLEDRGWNF
CDR3nt: TGTGCCAGCAGCTTGGAGGACAGGGGCTGGAACTTC
v_gene: TRBV7-9
abundance: .
len: 12
j_gene: TRBJ2-7
d_gene: TRBD1

CDR3aa: CASSPTGTSARSDTQYF
CDR3nt: TGTGCCAGCTCACCAACCGGGACTAGCGCCCGTTCAGATACGCAGTATTTT
v_gene: TRBV18
abundance: .
len: 17
j_gene: TRBJ2-3
d_gene: TRBD2